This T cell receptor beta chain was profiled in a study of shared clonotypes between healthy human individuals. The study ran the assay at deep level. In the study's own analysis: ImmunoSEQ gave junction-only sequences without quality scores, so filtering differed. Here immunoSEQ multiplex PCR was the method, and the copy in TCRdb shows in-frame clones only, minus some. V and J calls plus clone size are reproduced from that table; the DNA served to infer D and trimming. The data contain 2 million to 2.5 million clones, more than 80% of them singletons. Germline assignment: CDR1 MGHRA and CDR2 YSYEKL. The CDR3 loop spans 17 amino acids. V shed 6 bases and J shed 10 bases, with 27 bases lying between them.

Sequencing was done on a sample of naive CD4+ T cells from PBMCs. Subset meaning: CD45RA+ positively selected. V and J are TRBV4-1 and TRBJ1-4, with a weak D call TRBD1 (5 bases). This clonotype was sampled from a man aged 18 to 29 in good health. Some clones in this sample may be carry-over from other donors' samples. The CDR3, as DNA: TGCGCCAGCAGACGTATAGTTTTAGGGCAGGGCCCCCGAAAACTGTTTTTT. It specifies CASRRIVLGQGPRKLFF.